This T cell receptor (beta chain) was retrieved from a study of blood T cell repertoires in COVID-19. As originally analysed: Reference gene primer amplification gave nucleated cell count estimates. Data came from immunoSEQ multiplex PCR; TCRdb stores just in-frame clones and leaves some out. Clonal size and the V and J genes are those of that table, whereas D and trimming came from the DNA. The sample has fewer than 500,000 clones, 85% to 90% seen once. The study recruited people aged about 18 to 95 years across roughly 23 US areas. Participant-reported clinical history was the basis for cohort assignment. Source material: PBMCs or T cells enriched from blood (not recorded which). The sequence was collected from a woman aged 25-40 years with acute COVID-19.

CDR3 sequence: CASSEKPGQGRRGSYEQYF. The CDR3 DNA sequence: TGCGCCAGCAGCGAGAAACCGGGACAGGGACGTCGGGGCTCCTACGAGCAGTACTTC. This chain links TRBV5-1 with TRBJ2-7; 9 bases map to TRBD1. The CDR3 spans 19 residues. Losses at the gene ends were 4 bases for V and 0 bases for J; bases not matched to a gene: 17. CDR1 SGHRS and CDR2 YFSETQ come from the germline V gene.